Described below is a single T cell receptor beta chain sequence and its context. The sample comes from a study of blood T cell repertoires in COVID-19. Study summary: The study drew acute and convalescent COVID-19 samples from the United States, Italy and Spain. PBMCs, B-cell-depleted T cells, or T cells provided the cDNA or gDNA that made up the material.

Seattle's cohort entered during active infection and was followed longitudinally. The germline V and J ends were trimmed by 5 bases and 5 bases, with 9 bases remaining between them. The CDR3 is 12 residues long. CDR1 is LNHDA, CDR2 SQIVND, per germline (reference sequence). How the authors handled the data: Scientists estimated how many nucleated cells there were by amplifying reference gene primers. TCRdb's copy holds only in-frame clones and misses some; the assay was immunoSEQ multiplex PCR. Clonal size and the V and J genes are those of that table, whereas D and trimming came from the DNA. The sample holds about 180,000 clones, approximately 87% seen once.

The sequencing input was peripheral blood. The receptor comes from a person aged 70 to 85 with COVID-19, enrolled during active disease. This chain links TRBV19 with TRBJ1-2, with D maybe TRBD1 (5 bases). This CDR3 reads CASSPGTYGYTF. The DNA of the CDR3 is TGTGCCAGTAGTCCGGGGACTTATGGCTACACCTTC. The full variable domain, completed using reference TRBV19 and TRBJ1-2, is DGGITQSPKYLFRKEGQNVTLSCEQNLNHDAMYWYRQDPGQGLRLIYYSQIVNDFQKGDIAEGYSVSREKKESFPLTVTSAQKNPTAFYLCASSPGTYGYTFGSGTRLTVV.